The subject of this entry is one TCR beta chain. Its target is not known. Sequenced by immunoSEQ multiplex PCR; TCRdb stores in-frame clones only, minus some. The table has about 120,000 clones, about 93% seen once; the top ten hold under 4.5%. Trimming took 5 bases from V and 3 from J; bases not matched to a gene: 12. The CDR3 runs 16 residues. Per the germline V gene, CDR1 is MDHEN and CDR2 is SYDVKM. These data belong to a study of T cell responses to AZD1222 COVID-19 vaccine. Study outcomes and limitations: Mapped onto spike, vaccine-associated CD4 TCRs spanned it and were dominant at 160-218 and 743-854.

The rearrangement links TRBV28 to TRBJ2-7; TRBD2 aligns across 8 bases. Sequenced material: peripheral blood, taken 28 days after the second dose of the MenACWY control vaccine. This TCR was recovered from an adult who received the MenACWY meningococcal vaccine as a control. The CDR3 is CASSVQDGGEVYEQYF. CDR3 in DNA: TGTGCCAGCAGTGTACAGGACGGGGGGGAGGTCTACGAGCAGTACTTC.